Following are 25 T cell receptor beta chains from one sample sequenced in a study of cytomegalovirus exposure and HLA in healthy donors. Use of 60 Vbeta and 13 Jbeta primers characterized the PCR. The table came from immunoSEQ multiplex PCR; TCRdb's copy has only in-frame clones and leaves some out. Found here are about 94,000 clones, around 73% of them singletons; the top ten hold 0.76%. The specimen sequenced was PBMCs. All receptors come from a woman in her fifties or sixties in good health and CMV-seronegative.

The J gene is TRBJ1-4, the V gene TRBV7-9; TRBD1 might be the D (6 bases). V shed 8 bases and J shed 3 bases, with 13 bases lying between them. The germline CDR1 and CDR2 sequences are SEHNR and FQNEAQ (reference sequence). This CDR3 is built from 14 residues. CDR3 nucleotides: TGTGCCAGCGATGGGTCAGGGGCTAATGAAAAACTGTTTTTT. The encoded protein is CASDGSGANEKLFF.

The genes are TRBV6-5 and TRBJ2-3; TRBD2 might be the D (6 bases). Deletions cut 6 bases from V and 3 bases from J, with 16 bases between. CDR3 length: 15 residues. Germline V CDR1 and CDR2: MNHEY, SVGAGI. CDR3 amino acids: CASSRRVGGTDTQYF. The CDR3 nucleotides read TGTGCCAGCAGCCGTAGGGTCGGAGGGACAGATACGCAGTATTTT.

In this sample, this clone turned up a few times. The gene calls are TRBV5-1 and TRBJ2-2, with 8 bases lining up with TRBD1. The CDR3 extends over 16 amino acids. J lost 1 base, V lost 3 bases, and 5 bases had no gene match. The germline CDR1 and CDR2 sequences are SGHRS and YFSETQ. CDR3 nucleotides: TGCGCCAGCAGCTCTCAGGGGGCTTTGAACACCGGGGAGCTGTTTTTT. Protein: CASSSQGALNTGELFF.

V gene TRBV6-5 combines with J gene TRBJ2-3; 11 bases are a match to TRBD2. Trimming at V came to 6 bases and at J to 4 bases, leaving 6 bases not matched to a gene. Germline-derived CDR1 and CDR2 are MNHEY and SVGAGI. This CDR3 is 15 amino acids long. This CDR3 is CASSPGTSGPDTQYF. The CDR3 region has the DNA TGTGCCAGCAGCCCCGGGACTAGCGGCCCAGATACGCAGTATTTT.

This chain joins TRBV5-1 and TRBJ2-2, with TRBD1 identical over 12 bases. The germline CDR1 and CDR2 sequences are SGHRS and YFSETQ. The V segment lost 3 bases and the J segment 7 bases; nucleotides outside the gene matches: 7. The CDR3 totals 16 residues. CDR3: CASSSRDRGRSGELFF. As DNA, the CDR3 is TGCGCCAGCAGCTCCCGGGACAGGGGGCGTAGCGGGGAGCTGTTTTTT.

The rearrangement joins TRBV6-6 to TRBJ2-1, with D perhaps TRBD1 (6 bases). V was pared by 0 bases and J by 2 bases, with 11 bases between. The CDR3 extends over 16 amino acids. The germline CDR1 and CDR2 sequences are MNHNY and SVGAGI (reference sequence). The CDR3 loop reads CASSYSGGSAYNEQFF. CDR3 nucleotide sequence: TGTGCCAGCAGTTACTCAGGGGGTTCCGCCTACAATGAGCAGTTCTTC.

With respect to this clone: One junction end disagrees with the germline gene, perhaps due to a read error. The CDR3 nucleotides are TGTGCCAGCAATGAACGGACTAGCGGGAGCTACGAGCAGTACTTC. This sequence encodes CASNERTSGSYEQYF. This rearrangement joins TRBV2 to TRBJ2-7; 13 bases line up with TRBD2. Per the germline V gene, CDR1 is SNHLY and CDR2 is FYNNEI. This CDR3 has 15 amino acids.

This rearrangement joins TRBV6-5 to TRBJ1-5, with a weak D call TRBD1 (6 bases). Deletions cut 4 bases from V and 7 bases from J, with 11 bases between. CDR3 length equals 13 residues. Germline V gene lookup returns CDR1 MNHEY and CDR2 SVGAGI. CDR3 nucleotide sequence: TGTGCCAGCAGTTCCAGACAGGCCCAGCCCCAGCATTTT. As protein: CASSSRQAQPQHF.

The J gene is TRBJ1-1, the V gene TRBV27; 7 bases align to TRBD1. CDR1 and CDR2 from the germline V gene are MNHEY and SMNVEV (reference sequence). CDR3 size: 15 residues. V gave up 2 bases and J gave up 1 base; unmatched junction bases: 4. CDR3 protein: CASSLNKGANTEAFF. The DNA for the CDR3 is TGTGCCAGCAGTTTAAATAAGGGGGCGAACACTGAAGCTTTCTTT.

In this sample, this clone turned up a few times. In DNA, the CDR3 is TGTGCCAGCAGCTTTGGGACTCCTTCCAACTATGGCTACACCTTC. Its translation is CASSFGTPSNYGYTF. The J gene is TRBJ1-2, the V gene TRBV7-2; possible D gene TRBD1, 5 bases. Per the germline V gene, CDR1 is SGHTA and CDR2 is FQGNSA. The CDR3 is 15 amino acids. Trimming removed 3 bases from V and 2 bases from J, with 13 bases in between.

This clone was counted only a few times. The chain has TRBV6-5 and TRBJ2-6; D may be TRBD2 (5 bases). Trimming removed 2 bases at V and 0 bases at J, with 5 bases between. Per germline, CDR1 MNHEY and CDR2 SVGAGI. CDR3 length: 15 residues. The CDR3 sequence: CASSYGLSGANVLTF. The DNA for the CDR3 is TGTGCCAGCAGTTACGGACTCTCTGGGGCCAACGTCCTGACTTTC.

This chain connects TRBV29-1 to TRBJ2-1; 8 nucleotides match TRBD1. Per the germline V gene, CDR1 is SQVTM and CDR2 is ANQGSEA. Germline trimming cut 5 bases from V and 5 bases from J; bases unmatched to any gene: 14. The CDR3 is 16 amino acids. CDR3 bases: TGCAGCGTTCTAAGCATCGGACAGGGCGGCCACAATGAGCAGTTCTTC. Translating it yields CSVLSIGQGGHNEQFF.

The rearrangement links TRBV28 to TRBJ1-5; unclear D gene. Germline V gene data show CDR1 as MDHEN and CDR2 as SYDVKM. The CDR3 loop spans 13 amino acids. The ends were cut back, 7 bases at V and 0 bases at J, with 7 bases in the middle. The CDR3 DNA reads as TGTGCCAGCACAGATAATAGCAATCAGCCCCAGCATTTT. This translates into CASTDNSNQPQHF.

This clone came up once. The chain joins TRBV27 to TRBJ2-1; 15 nucleotides agree with TRBD2. J lost 0 bases, V lost 7 bases, and 16 bases had no gene match. The CDR3 runs 21 residues. Germline V gives CDR1 MNHEY, CDR2 SMNVEV (reference sequence). The CDR3 sequence: CASTPLGRTSGRGTSYNEQFF. The CDR3 nucleotides are TGTGCCAGCACCCCTCTTGGGAGGACTAGCGGGAGGGGAACCTCCTACAATGAGCAGTTCTTC.

V usage is TRBV10-3 and J usage is TRBJ2-1, with a weak D call TRBD2 (5 bases). The V end was cut by 3 bases, the J end by 7 bases, with 19 bases between. The CDR3 has 16 residues. CDR1 is ENHRY and CDR2 is SYGVKD in the germline V gene. The CDR3 region has the DNA TGTGCCATCAGTGAAGTGGACTCCCCGGCGAAGAATGAGCAGTTCTTC. Amino acids: CAISEVDSPAKNEQFF.

This chain uses TRBV7-2 with TRBJ2-1; the match to TRBD2 covers 9 bases. With 4 bases clipped from V and 0 bases from J, the junction kept 4 bases outside the gene matches. CDR1 and CDR2 from the germline V gene are SGHTA and FQGNSA. The CDR3 runs 16 residues. CDR3 in amino acids: CASSSLAGNSYNEQFF. The DNA of the CDR3 is TGTGCCAGCAGCTCACTAGCGGGTAACTCCTACAATGAGCAGTTCTTC.

The chain joins TRBV7-9 to TRBJ1-4, with D perhaps TRBD1 (6 bases). V lost 5 bases and J 2 bases, leaving 12 bases between the germline ends. Per the germline V gene, CDR1 is SEHNR and CDR2 is FQNEAQ (reference sequence). There are 15 residues in the CDR3. The CDR3 region has the DNA TGTGCCAGCAGCCTACCAGGGGTTACTAATGAAAAACTGTTTTTT. This gives the protein CASSLPGVTNEKLFF. The full variable domain, its missing parts supplied by reference TRBV7-9 and TRBJ1-4, is DTGVSQNPRHKITKRGQNVTFRCDPISEHNRLYWYRQTLGQGPEFLTYFQNEAQLEKSRLLSDRFSAERPKGSFSTLEIQRTEQGDSAMYLCASSLPGVTNEKLFFGSGTQLSVL.

The chain employs TRBV19 and TRBJ1-2, with TRBD1 matching 10 bases. V lost 7 bases to trimming and J lost 6 bases; unmatched junction nucleotides: 2. CDR1 and CDR2 (germline): LNHDA, SQIVND (reference sequence). CDR3 length equals 12 residues. The CDR3 reads CASIDRGHGYTF. In DNA, the CDR3 is TGTGCCAGTATCGACAGGGGGCATGGCTACACCTTC. The full variable domain, rest sourced from reference TRBV19 and TRBJ1-2, is DGGITQSPKYLFRKEGQNVTLSCEQNLNHDAMYWYRQDPGQGLRLIYYSQIVNDFQKGDIAEGYSVSREKKESFPLTVTSAQKNPTAFYLCASIDRGHGYTFGSGTRLTVV.

The chain combines TRBV5-1 with TRBJ2-2; 11 bases match TRBD2. This CDR3 region has 16 residues. Germline CDR1 reads SGHRS; CDR2 reads YFSETQ. With V trimmed by 0 bases and J by 6 bases, 4 bases remained unmatched. The CDR3: CASSLALAGAAGELFF. CDR3 in DNA: TGCGCCAGCAGCTTGGCACTAGCGGGGGCCGCCGGGGAGCTGTTTTTT.

V and J are TRBV18 and TRBJ2-2; D perhaps matches TRBD2 (6 bases). Germline CDR1 and CDR2: KGHSH and LQKENI. With 4 bases removed from V and 1 base from J, the gap between germline ends came to 13 bases. The CDR3 loop spans 16 amino acids. The CDR3 here is CASSLGRTENTGELFF. The CDR3 region has the DNA TGTGCCAGCTCACTAGGGAGGACGGAGAACACCGGGGAGCTGTTTTTT.

This clone was detected once. The sample contains more than one DNA sequence encoding this CDR3. The chain uses TRBV6-1 and TRBJ2-1, with D possibly being TRBD1 (6 bases). The CDR3 loop spans 14 amino acids. V was cut by 2 bases and J by 4 bases, with 9 bases left in between. Germline V gene data show CDR1 as MNHNS and CDR2 as SASEGT. CDR3 protein: CASSERQDYNEQFF. DNA for the CDR3: TGTGCCAGCAGTGAAAGACAGGATTACAATGAGCAGTTCTTC.

The genes are TRBV4-2 and TRBJ2-7; a possible D gene is TRBD2 (5 bases). The CDR3 spans 14 residues. V gave up 4 bases and J gave up 6 bases, with 16 bases separating them. Per the germline V gene, CDR1 is LGHNA and CDR2 is YNFKEQ. The chain's CDR3 is CASSPKWESAEQYF. In DNA form, the CDR3 reads TGTGCCAGCAGCCCCAAGTGGGAGAGTGCCGAGCAGTACTTC.

The chain recombines TRBV6-5 with TRBJ2-2, with TRBD1 matching 7 bases. Germline V gives CDR1 MNHEY, CDR2 SVGAGI. This CDR3 region has 15 residues. V was pared by 3 bases and J by 6 bases, with 7 bases of the junction left unmatched. The CDR3 here is CASSYRQGGPGELFF. CDR3 nucleotide sequence: TGTGCCAGCAGTTATCGACAGGGCGGTCCCGGGGAGCTGTTTTTT.

About this clone: The CDR3 does not close with the conserved phenylalanine or tryptophan, likely indicating a read error. Because the CDR3's place on the DNA is in doubt, the DNA is left out and the CDR3 is given as listed by TCRdb. This rearrangement joins TRBV5-6 to TRBJ1-2; the D call TRBD1 from the table was never checked on the DNA. The CDR3 has 14 residues if both end residues are counted. Germline CDR1 reads SGHDT; CDR2 reads YYEEEE. The CDR3 sequence is CASSSGPPGTDLSD.

The chain recombines TRBV28 with TRBJ1-5; D is undetermined. Looked up from germline, CDR1 is MDHEN and CDR2 is SYDVKM. V lost 4 bases to trimming and J lost 4 bases, with 14 bases between them. The CDR3 consists of 15 residues. CDR3 sequence (DNA): TGTGCCAGCAGTTACCGCGGGAGGGAAAATCAGCCCCAGCATTTT. Encoded protein: CASSYRGRENQPQHF.